A selection of T cell receptor beta chains follows, all from one sample in a study of technical replicates of blood from four donors. The repertoire was sequenced with immunoSEQ multiplex PCR; TCRdb's copy has only in-frame clones and lacks some. The table shows about 83,000 clones, with approximately 94% occurring only once. Sequences were obtained from T cells isolated from PBMCs. The receptors derive from a human donor in good health. Each CDR3 is given with its conserved first and last residue. A D gene is named only where the DNA matches it firmly. A row's size may be missing; if present it is once, few, many or a size class.

d_call	clone_size	v_call	j_call	cdr3_nt	cdr3_aa
.	.	TRBV4-1	TRBJ2-3	TGCGCCAGGACTGTCCGTAGCACAGATACGCAGTATTTT	CARTVRSTDTQYF
.	.	TRBV19	TRBJ2-2	TGTGCCAGTAGTATAGATCCCGCGGGGTCGGGCACCGGGGAGCTGTTTTTT	CASSIDPAGSGTGELFF
TRBD2	.	TRBV5-3	TRBJ2-7	TGTGCCAGAAGCTGGGGACTAGCGGGAGTCCTATTCTACGAGCAGTACTTC	CARSWGLAGVLFYEQYF
.	.	TRBV7-6	TRBJ2-5	TGTGCCAGCAGCCCGGGACTCCAAGAGACCCAGTACTTC	CASSPGLQETQYF
TRBD2	.	TRBV15	TRBJ2-5	TGTGCCACCAGAGATCGACTAGCGGTTCAGGAGACCCAGTACTTC	CATRDRLAVQETQYF
.	once	TRBV5-1	TRBJ1-2	TGCGCCAGCAGCTTGAACACTAACTATGGCTACACCTTC	CASSLNTNYGYTF
TRBD1	.	TRBV2	TRBJ1-1	TGTGCCAGCAGTGATGTCTACAGGGGGGACACTGAAGCTTTCTTT	CASSDVYRGDTEAFF
TRBD2	.	TRBV5-1	TRBJ2-7	TGCGCCAGCAGCTTAGGTACTAGCGATTACTACGAGCAGTACTTC	CASSLGTSDYYEQYF
.	.	TRBV9	TRBJ2-5	TGTGCCAGCAGCGTAGGTGGCAGGGGGACTGGAGAGACCCAGTACTTC	CASSVGGRGTGETQYF
TRBD1	.	TRBV5-6	TRBJ2-1	TGTGCCAGCAGCTTGGCCGGGACAGTGGGTCGGGGTGAGCAGTTCTTC	CASSLAGTVGRGEQFF
.	.	TRBV15	TRBJ2-7	TGTGCCACCAGCAGAGAGAGGGGCAGGGGTTACGAGCAGTACTTC	CATSRERGRGYEQYF
TRBD2	.	TRBV5-4	TRBJ2-2	TGTGCCAGCAGCCCCCGGGCGGGAGCGACCCCCGGGGAGCTGTTTTTT	CASSPRAGATPGELFF
TRBD1	.	TRBV30	TRBJ2-3	TGTGCCTGGAGTCTCCAGGGGGTCAGGGATACGCAGTATTTT	CAWSLQGVRDTQYF
TRBD1	.	TRBV27	TRBJ2-1	TGTGCCAGCAGTCTTTCCGGGGGTGTGGGGACAGGGGGGGGTAATGAGCAGTTCTTC	CASSLSGGVGTGGGNEQFF
TRBD2	.	TRBV5-1	TRBJ2-7	TGCGCCAGTCGTGTAAGCGGGAGGCTCGGGGACGAGCAGTACTTC	CASRVSGRLGDEQYF
TRBD1	.	TRBV9	TRBJ2-6	TGTGCCAGCAGCGTAGTTCCGCGACAGGGAGATAGGTCTGGGGCCAACGTCCTGACTTTC	CASSVVPRQGDRSGANVLTF
TRBD1	.	TRBV7-8	TRBJ1-2	TGTGCCAGCAGCCGGGACAGCGGCTATGGCTACACCTTC	CASSRDSGYGYTF
.	.	TRBV6-5	TRBJ2-7	TGTGCCAGCAGTTACGATCCGTCTAGCTTTCGGTTAAAGCAGTACTTC	CASSYDPSSFRLKQYF
TRBD2	.	TRBV9	TRBJ2-1	TGTGCCAGCAGCGGGTCGGGACTAGGGATCAATGAGCAGTTCTTC	CASSGSGLGINEQFF
.	.	TRBV29-1	TRBJ1-5	TGCAGCGTTGTCACGTCAGGACAGCCCCAGCATTTT	CSVVTSGQPQHF